This entry is about one T cell receptor (beta chain). What it recognizes is unknown. The data were taken from a study of vaccination effects on CD4 cells after COVID-19. In the study overall: Post-vaccine draws lagged the second dose by a median of 72 days.

Sequenced by immunoSEQ multiplex PCR; TCRdb stores in-frame clones only, minus some. The table includes tens of thousands of clones, around 81% detected once. The germline gives CDR1 SGHNT, CDR2 YYREEE (reference sequence). The CDR3 extends over 15 amino acids. V was shortened by 3 bases and J by 3 bases, with 13 bases between the two germline ends. With the ViraFEST assay, the study expanded antigen-specific CD4+ T cells using viral peptide pools, then sequenced them. Culture lasted over 9 days before CD4+ T cell isolation. Participants each got two BNT162b2 or mRNA-1273 vaccine doses. Cultures had half their medium replaced with IL-2 medium on days 3 and 7. The study, taken as a whole, reports: Within healthy vaccinees, only 1 of 255 vaccine-induced clones displayed cross-reactivity with common cold coronaviruses. Limitations: small convalescent group and missing early post-infection timepoints.

The V gene is TRBV5-4, the J gene TRBJ2-4; a possible D gene is TRBD1 (6 bases). The sequencing used CD4+ T cells from PBMCs cultured with HCoV-229E spike peptides, collected after COVID-19 vaccination. The sequence was obtained from a human donor who received a COVID-19 vaccine. The CDR3 reads CASSSNPDSKNIQYF. The CDR3 DNA is TGTGCCAGCAGCTCGAATCCGGACAGCAAAAACATTCAGTACTTC.